Listed here are 15 T cell receptor beta chains from one sample, sequenced in a study of T cells after yellow fever vaccination. A single record per CDR3 protein comes from TCRdb applying MiXCR to the 5' RACE reads. The repertoire consists of 200,000 to 300,000 distinct CDR3 sequences, with under 15% occurring once and the leading ten covering about 0.54%. The starting material was CD4+ T cells sorted from PBMCs, obtained 45 days after the yellow fever booster vaccination. The origin of the receptors is a man aged 30-40 years who received the YFV17D yellow fever vaccine.

V usage is TRBV9 and J usage is TRBJ2-3, with D possibly TRBD2 on 6 matching bases. Germline CDR1 is SGDLS and CDR2 is YYNGEE. V lost 7 bases to trimming and J lost 2 bases, with 20 bases between them. The CDR3 covers 16 residues. CDR3 in amino acids: CASRAGTPRHTDTQYF. The CDR3 DNA is TGTGCCAGCCGCGCTGGGACTCCTCGACACACAGATACGCAGTATTTT.

This clonotype has a handful of counts. The rearrangement links TRBV20-1 to TRBJ2-1, with 11 bases fitting TRBD2. J gave up 8 bases and V 6 bases, and 12 bases lay outside the gene matches. Germline lookup yields CDR1 DFQATT and CDR2 SNEGSKA (reference sequence). The CDR3 consists of 15 residues. The CDR3 is CSARGASGRSDEQFF. The CDR3 coding sequence is TGCAGTGCCAGGGGGGCTAGCGGGAGGTCCGATGAGCAGTTCTTC.

This clonotype came up a few times. V is TRBV5-1 and J is TRBJ2-7; D unresolved. The germline V gene has CDR1 SGHRS and CDR2 YFSETQ. This CDR3 comprises 12 residues. Trimming removed 7 bases from V and 1 base from J, with 9 bases in between. The DNA for the CDR3 is TGCGCCAGCGGGTTCGGGTCCTACGAGCAGTACTTC. Translation: CASGFGSYEQYF.

The chain carries TRBV20-1 and TRBJ2-1, with D perhaps matching TRBD1 or TRBD2 (5 bases each). Germline CDR1 reads DFQATT; CDR2 reads SNEGSKA (reference sequence). The CDR3 consists of 17 residues. Trimming pared 4 bases from V and 0 bases from J, leaving 19 bases between. CDR3 DNA sequence: TGCAGTGCTACCCCCGGGGCGCGCCTAACCTCCTACAATGAGCAGTTCTTC. This encodes CSATPGARLTSYNEQFF.

This clonotype has ten or more counts. The rearrangement joins TRBV7-3 to TRBJ2-2; D is unresolved. V dropped 5 bases and J dropped 2 bases, with 9 bases sitting between them. This CDR3 contains 14 residues. Germline CDR1 is SGHTA and CDR2 is FQGTGA. CDR3 DNA: TGTGCCAGCAGCCTGCAGACCAACACCGGGGAGCTGTTTTTT. Protein sequence: CASSLQTNTGELFF.

The chain carries TRBV5-1 and TRBJ2-5; 9 bases line up with TRBD2. Germline V gives CDR1 SGHRS, CDR2 YFSETQ. V lost 3 bases, J lost 6 bases, and 9 bases stayed unmatched. There are 15 residues in the CDR3. This chain's CDR3 is CASSSETSGRKTQYF. CDR3 nucleotides: TGCGCCAGCAGCTCGGAGACTAGCGGTAGAAAGACCCAGTACTTC.

The CDR3 DNA reads TGTGCCAGCAGCGTACTAGCGGGAGCTGACGAGCAGTACTTC. Translating it yields CASSVLAGADEQYF. This chain links TRBV7-2 with TRBJ2-7; the match to TRBD2 covers 11 bases. Trimming cost V 5 bases and J 5 bases; bases outside gene matches: 5. From germline, CDR1 is SGHTA and CDR2 FQGNSA. The CDR3 extends over 14 amino acids.

This clonotype appeared a few times. This chain connects TRBV12-3 or TRBV12-4 to TRBJ2-3; possible D gene TRBD1, 6 bases. The CDR3 consists of 16 residues. With 5 bases removed from V and 4 bases from J, the gap between germline ends came to 19 bases. This CDR3 is CASSSGQPKSADTQYF. The DNA of the CDR3 is TGTGCCAGCAGTAGTGGACAGCCGAAGAGTGCAGATACGCAGTATTTT.

The rearrangement links TRBV20-1 to TRBJ2-7; 8 bases line up with TRBD2. Trimming removed 3 bases from V and 3 bases from J; junction bases left unmatched: 4. Germline lookup yields CDR1 DFQATT and CDR2 SNEGSKA (reference sequence). The CDR3 runs 13 residues. In nucleotides, the CDR3 is TGCAGTGCTAGGCTAGCGGGCAGCTACGAGCAGTACTTC. As protein: CSARLAGSYEQYF.

This chain connects TRBV20-1 to TRBJ2-5, with 7 bases lining up with TRBD2. J was trimmed by 6 bases and V by 0 bases; bases with no gene match: 10. CDR3 length: 15 residues. Germline V CDR1 and CDR2: DFQATT, SNEGSKA (reference sequence). CDR3 nucleotides: TGCAGTGCTAGAGATCTGGCGGGAGTTGGAAAGACCCAGTACTTC. It codes for CSARDLAGVGKTQYF.

In its sample, this clonotype was seen a few times. The CDR3 DNA reads TGCGCCAGCAGCCAGGGACAGGGCGCCCCCGGGGAGCTGTTTTTT. This gives the protein CASSQGQGAPGELFF. J is TRBJ2-2 and V is TRBV5-1, with TRBD1 identical over 9 bases. Trimming at V came to 4 bases and at J to 6 bases, leaving 7 bases not matched to a gene. Germline CDR1 is SGHRS and CDR2 is YFSETQ. There are 15 residues in the CDR3.

In this sample, this clonotype turned up a few times. The V gene is TRBV7-8, the J gene TRBJ2-2; 8 bases agree with TRBD2. V dropped 5 bases and J dropped 5; count of bases not matched to a gene: 13. CDR1 SGHVS and CDR2 FQNEAQ come from the germline V gene. The CDR3 extends over 17 amino acids. The CDR3 loop reads CASSLILQRERTGELFF. In DNA form, the CDR3 reads TGTGCCAGCAGCCTTATACTCCAGCGGGAGCGGACCGGGGAGCTGTTTTTT.

The genes are TRBV6-2 or TRBV6-3 and TRBJ2-1; D gene unclear. The germline V gene encodes CDR1 MNHEY and CDR2 SVGEGT. V was pared by 2 bases and J by 0 bases, with 5 bases between. The CDR3 length is 14 residues. The CDR3 nucleotides are TGTGCCAGCAGTTACCGCTCCTCCTACAATGAGCAGTTCTTC. The encoded protein is CASSYRSSYNEQFF.

The chain employs TRBV5-1 and TRBJ1-4; TRBD1 matches at 8 bases. V lost 7 bases to trimming and J lost 3 bases; unmatched junction nucleotides: 8. The germline gives CDR1 SGHRS, CDR2 YFSETQ. CDR3 length: 15 residues. CDR3 coding DNA: TGCGCCAGCGGTGACAACAGGGGGGCTAATGAAAAACTGTTTTTT. Translating it yields CASGDNRGANEKLFF.

The chain carries TRBV7-9 and TRBJ2-2, with no clear D. This CDR3 is 16 amino acids long. Trimming removed 5 bases at V and 1 base at J, with 14 bases between. Germline lookup yields CDR1 SEHNR and CDR2 FQNEAQ (reference sequence). The CDR3 loop is CASSPGTTGNTGELFF. The DNA of the CDR3 is TGTGCCAGCAGCCCCGGCACAACGGGGAACACCGGGGAGCTGTTTTTT.